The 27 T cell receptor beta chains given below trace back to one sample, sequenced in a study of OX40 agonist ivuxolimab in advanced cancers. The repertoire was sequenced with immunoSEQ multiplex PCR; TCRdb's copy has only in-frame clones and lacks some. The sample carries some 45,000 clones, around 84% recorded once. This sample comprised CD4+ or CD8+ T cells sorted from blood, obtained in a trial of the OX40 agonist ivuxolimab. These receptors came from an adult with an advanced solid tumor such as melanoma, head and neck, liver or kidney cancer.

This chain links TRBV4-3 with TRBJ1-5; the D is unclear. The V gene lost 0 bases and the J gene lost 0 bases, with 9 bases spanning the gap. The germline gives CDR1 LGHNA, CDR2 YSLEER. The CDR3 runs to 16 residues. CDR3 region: CASSQEAGDSNQPQHF. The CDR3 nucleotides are TGCGCCAGCAGCCAAGAGGCGGGTGATAGCAATCAGCCCCAGCATTTT.

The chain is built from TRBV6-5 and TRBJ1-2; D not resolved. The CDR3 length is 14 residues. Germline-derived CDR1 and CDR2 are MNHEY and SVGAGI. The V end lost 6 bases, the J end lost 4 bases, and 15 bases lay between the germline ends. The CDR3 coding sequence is TGTGCCAGCAGACCCCAGGCTCCCCCCTATGGCTACACCTTC. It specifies CASRPQAPPYGYTF.

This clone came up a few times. CDR3 residues: CASSQEVKAWGNYGYTF. The CDR3 bases are TGTGCCAGCAGCCAAGAGGTAAAGGCCTGGGGTAACTATGGCTACACCTTC. V and J are TRBV4-2 and TRBJ1-2; D unresolved. The CDR3 covers 17 residues. Trimming stripped 0 bases from V and 1 base from J, with 15 bases between. From germline, CDR1 is LGHNA and CDR2 YNFKEQ.

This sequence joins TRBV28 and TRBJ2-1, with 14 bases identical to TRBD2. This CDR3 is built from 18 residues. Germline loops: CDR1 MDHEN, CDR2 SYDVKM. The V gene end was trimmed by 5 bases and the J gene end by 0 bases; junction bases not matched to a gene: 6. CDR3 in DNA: TGTGCCAGCAGTCCGACTAGCGGGGGGGGGAACTCCTACAATGAGCAGTTCTTC. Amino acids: CASSPTSGGGNSYNEQFF.

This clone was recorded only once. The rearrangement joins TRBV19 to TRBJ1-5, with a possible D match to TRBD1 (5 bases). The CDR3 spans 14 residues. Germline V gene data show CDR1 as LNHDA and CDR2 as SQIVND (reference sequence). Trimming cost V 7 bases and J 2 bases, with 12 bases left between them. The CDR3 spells CASKRAGGNQPQHF. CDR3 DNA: TGTGCCAGTAAGCGGGCGGGGGGCAATCAGCCCCAGCATTTT.

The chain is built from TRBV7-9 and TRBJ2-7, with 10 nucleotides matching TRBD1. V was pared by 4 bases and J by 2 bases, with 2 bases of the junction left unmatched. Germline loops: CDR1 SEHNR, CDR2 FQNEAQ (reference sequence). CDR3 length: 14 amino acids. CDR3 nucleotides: TGTGCCAGCAGCTCCGGACAGGGGGCCTACGAGCAGTACGTC. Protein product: CASSSGQGAYEQYV.

CDR3 in DNA: TGTGCCAGCAGTCCCCTCATGGACAGAGGGGAAAACATTCAGTACTTC. It translates to CASSPLMDRGENIQYF. The V gene is TRBV27, the J gene TRBJ2-4, with D possibly being TRBD1 (6 bases). Germline V gene sequence: CDR1 MNHEY, CDR2 SMNVEV (reference sequence). The CDR3 covers 16 residues. Deletions cut 5 bases from V and 5 bases from J, with 19 bases between.

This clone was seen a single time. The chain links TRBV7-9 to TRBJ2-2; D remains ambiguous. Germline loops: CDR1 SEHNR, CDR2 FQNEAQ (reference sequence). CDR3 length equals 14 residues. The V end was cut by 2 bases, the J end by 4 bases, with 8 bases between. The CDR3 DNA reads TGTGCCAGCAGCTTACCTTATGGCACCGGGGAGCTGTTTTTT. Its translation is CASSLPYGTGELFF.

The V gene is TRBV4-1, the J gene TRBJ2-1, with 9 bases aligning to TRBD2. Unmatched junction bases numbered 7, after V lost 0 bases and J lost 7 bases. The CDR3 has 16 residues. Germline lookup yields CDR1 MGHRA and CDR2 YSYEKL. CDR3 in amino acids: CASSQDLLAGVNEQFF. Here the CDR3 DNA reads TGCGCCAGCAGCCAAGATTTACTAGCGGGTGTGAATGAGCAGTTCTTC.

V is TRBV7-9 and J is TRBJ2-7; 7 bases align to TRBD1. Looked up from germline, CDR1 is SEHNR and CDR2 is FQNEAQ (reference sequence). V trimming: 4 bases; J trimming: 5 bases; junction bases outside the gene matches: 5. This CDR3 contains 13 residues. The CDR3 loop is CASSSSTGNEQYF. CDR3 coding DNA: TGTGCCAGCAGCTCATCGACAGGGAACGAGCAGTACTTC.

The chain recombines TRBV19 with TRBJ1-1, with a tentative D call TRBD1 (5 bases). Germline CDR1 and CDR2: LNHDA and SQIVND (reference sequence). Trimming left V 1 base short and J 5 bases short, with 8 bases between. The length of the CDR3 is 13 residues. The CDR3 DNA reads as TGTGCCAGTAGTATAGTCCGGGGGACTGAAGCTTTCTTT. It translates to CASSIVRGTEAFF.

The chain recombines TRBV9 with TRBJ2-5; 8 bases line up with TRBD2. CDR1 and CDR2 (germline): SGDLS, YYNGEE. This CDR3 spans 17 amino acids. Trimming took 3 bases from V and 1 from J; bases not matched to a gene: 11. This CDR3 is CASSAAPAGALQETQYF. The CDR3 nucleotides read TGTGCCAGCAGCGCGGCTCCAGCGGGGGCCCTCCAAGAGACCCAGTACTTC.

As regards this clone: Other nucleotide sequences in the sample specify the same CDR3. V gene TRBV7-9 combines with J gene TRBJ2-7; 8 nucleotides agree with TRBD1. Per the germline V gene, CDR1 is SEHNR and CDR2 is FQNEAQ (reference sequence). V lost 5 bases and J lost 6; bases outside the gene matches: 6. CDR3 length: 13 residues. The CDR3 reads CASSLSGGGEQYF. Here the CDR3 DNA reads TGTGCCAGCAGCCTTTCAGGGGGCGGCGAGCAGTACTTC.

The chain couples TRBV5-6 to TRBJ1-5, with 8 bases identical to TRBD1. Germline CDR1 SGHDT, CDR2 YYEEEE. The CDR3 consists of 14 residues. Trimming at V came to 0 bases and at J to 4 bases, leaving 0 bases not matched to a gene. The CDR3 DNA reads TGTGCCAGCAGCTTGGACAGGGGGAATCAGCCCCAGCATTTT. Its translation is CASSLDRGNQPQHF.

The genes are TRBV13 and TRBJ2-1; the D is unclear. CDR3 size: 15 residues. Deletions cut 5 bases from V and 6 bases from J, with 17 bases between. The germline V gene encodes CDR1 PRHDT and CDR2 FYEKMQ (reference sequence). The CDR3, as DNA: TGTGCCAGCAGCCCCCGCACCGGGTTTCCCAATGAGCAGTTCTTC. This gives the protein CASSPRTGFPNEQFF.

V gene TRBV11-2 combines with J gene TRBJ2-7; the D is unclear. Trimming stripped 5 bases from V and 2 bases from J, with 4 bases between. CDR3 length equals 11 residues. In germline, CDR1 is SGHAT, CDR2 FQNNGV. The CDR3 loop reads CASSEAYEQYF. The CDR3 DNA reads TGTGCCAGCAGCGAGGCCTACGAGCAGTACTTC. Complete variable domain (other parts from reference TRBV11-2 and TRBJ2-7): EAGVAQSPRYKIIEKRQSVAFWCNPISGHATLYWYQQILGQGPKLLIQFQNNGVVDDSQLPKDRFSAERLKGVDSTLKIQPAKLEDSAVYLCASSEAYEQYFGPGTRLTVT.

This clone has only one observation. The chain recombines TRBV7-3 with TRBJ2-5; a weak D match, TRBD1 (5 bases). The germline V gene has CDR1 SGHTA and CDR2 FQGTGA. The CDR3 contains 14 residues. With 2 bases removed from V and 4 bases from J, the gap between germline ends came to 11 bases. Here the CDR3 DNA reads TGTGCCAGCAGCTTAGGCGGACACGGAGAGACCCAGTACTTC. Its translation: CASSLGGHGETQYF.

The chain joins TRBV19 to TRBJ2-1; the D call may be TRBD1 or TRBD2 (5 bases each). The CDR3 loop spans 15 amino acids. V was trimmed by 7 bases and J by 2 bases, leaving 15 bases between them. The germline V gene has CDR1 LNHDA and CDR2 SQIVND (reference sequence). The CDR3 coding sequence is TGTGCCAGTACTTTGGGGCAGGGACCCTACAATGAGCAGTTCTTC. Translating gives CASTLGQGPYNEQFF.

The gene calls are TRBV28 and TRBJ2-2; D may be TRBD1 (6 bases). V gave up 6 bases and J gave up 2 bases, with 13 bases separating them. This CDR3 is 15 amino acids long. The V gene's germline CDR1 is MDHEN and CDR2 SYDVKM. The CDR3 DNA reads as TGTGCCAGCAGGTTGACAGGCTTAAACACCGGGGAGCTGTTTTTT. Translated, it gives CASRLTGLNTGELFF.

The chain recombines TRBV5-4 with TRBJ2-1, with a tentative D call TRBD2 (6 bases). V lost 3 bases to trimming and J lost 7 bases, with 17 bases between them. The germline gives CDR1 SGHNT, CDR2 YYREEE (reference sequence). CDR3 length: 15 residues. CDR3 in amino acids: CASSSHNSGGNEQFF. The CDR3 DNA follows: TGTGCCAGCAGCTCACACAACAGTGGGGGGAATGAGCAGTTCTTC.

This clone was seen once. The CDR3 sequence: CASSSRGGYTF. Written as DNA, the CDR3 is TGTGCCAGCAGTTCCAGGGGTGGCTACACCTTC. J is TRBJ1-2 and V is TRBV6-5, with TRBD1 as a possible D gene (6 bases). CDR1 is MNHEY, CDR2 SVGAGI, per germline. V was clipped by 4 bases and J by 7 bases, with 7 bases between them. This CDR3 has 11 residues.

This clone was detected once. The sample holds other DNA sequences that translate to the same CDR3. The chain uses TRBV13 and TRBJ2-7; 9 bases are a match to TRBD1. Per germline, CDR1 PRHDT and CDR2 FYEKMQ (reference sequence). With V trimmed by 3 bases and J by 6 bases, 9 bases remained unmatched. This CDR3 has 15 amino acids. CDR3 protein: CASSLGGQGRGEQYF. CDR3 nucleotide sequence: TGTGCCAGCAGCTTGGGAGGACAGGGGAGGGGCGAGCAGTACTTC.

The CDR3 DNA follows: TGTGCCAGCAGTGTTCCAGGACAGGGGGTTGGAAATGAGCAGTTCTTC. Translation gives CASSVPGQGVGNEQFF. The chain uses TRBV28 and TRBJ2-1; TRBD1 matches at 10 bases. Unmatched junction bases numbered 11, after V lost 5 bases and J lost 7 bases. The length of the CDR3 is 16 residues. CDR1 and CDR2 from the germline V gene are MDHEN and SYDVKM. Complete variable domain (other parts from reference TRBV28 and TRBJ2-1): DVKVTQSSRYLVKRTGEKVFLECVQDMDHENMFWYRQDPGLGLRLIYFSYDVKMKEKGDIPEGYSVSREKKERFSLILESASTNQTSMYLCASSVPGQGVGNEQFFGPGTRLTVL.

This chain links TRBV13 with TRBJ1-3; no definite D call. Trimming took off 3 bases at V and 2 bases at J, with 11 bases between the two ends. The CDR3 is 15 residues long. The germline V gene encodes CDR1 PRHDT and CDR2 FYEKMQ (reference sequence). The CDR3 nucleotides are TGTGCCAGCAGCTTCTCAAGGAGGACTGGAAACACCATATATTTT. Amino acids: CASSFSRRTGNTIYF.

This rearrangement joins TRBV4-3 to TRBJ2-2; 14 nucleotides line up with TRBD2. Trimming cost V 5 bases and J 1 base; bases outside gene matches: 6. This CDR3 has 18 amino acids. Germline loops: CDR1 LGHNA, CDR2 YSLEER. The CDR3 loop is CASSSGLAGALNTGELFF. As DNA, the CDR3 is TGCGCCAGCAGCTCGGGACTAGCGGGGGCTCTGAACACCGGGGAGCTGTTTTTT.

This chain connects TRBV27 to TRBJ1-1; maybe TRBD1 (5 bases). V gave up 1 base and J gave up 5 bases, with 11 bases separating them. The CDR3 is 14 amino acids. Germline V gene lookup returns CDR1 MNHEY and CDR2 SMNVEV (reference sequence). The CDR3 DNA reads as TGTGCCAGCAGTTTATGGGGCAGCGGGACTGAAGCTTTCTTT. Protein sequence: CASSLWGSGTEAFF.

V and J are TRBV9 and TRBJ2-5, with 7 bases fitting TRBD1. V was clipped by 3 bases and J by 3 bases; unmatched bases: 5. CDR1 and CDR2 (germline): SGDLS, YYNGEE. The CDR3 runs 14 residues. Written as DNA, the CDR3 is TGTGCCAGCAGCGGGGGAACAGGGGAAGAGACCCAGTACTTC. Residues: CASSGGTGEETQYF.